This T cell receptor beta chain was sequenced during a study of early T cells in non-severe SARS-CoV-2 infection. About the study: It was bulk RNA from unsorted whole blood that was sequenced, and the chains were unpaired.

TCRdb called the 5' RACE reads again in MiXCR, with one record for every CDR3 protein. This sample yields approximately 80,000 distinct CDR3 sequences, of which approximately 10% are seen a single time; 12% belongs to the top ten. CDR1 is GTSNPN and CDR2 is SVGIG in the germline V gene (reference sequence). There are 14 residues in the CDR3. V dropped 2 bases and J dropped 3 bases, with 13 bases sitting between them. This receptor was identified in an adult who was a healthcare worker with PCR-confirmed SARS-CoV-2 infection or an uninfected control (not recorded which). Sequencing was performed on whole blood, taken at baseline. This chain links TRBV30 with TRBJ1-1; tentatively, D is TRBD1 (6 bases). Written as DNA, the CDR3 is TGTGCCTGGAGTAATCACAGGGAGGACACTGAAGCTTTCTTT. Encoded protein: CAWSNHREDTEAFF.